The present T cell receptor beta chain was sequenced within a study of blood T cell repertoires in COVID-19. Across the study: Acute and convalescent COVID-19 samples came from the United States, Italy and Spain.

This table comes from immunoSEQ multiplex PCR, and its TCRdb copy is limited to in-frame clones, with some not included. The sample records tens of thousands of clones, 86% being singletons. The sequenced sample consisted of peripheral blood. This sequence originates from a man aged 50 to 59 with active COVID-19.

For the CDR3, the DNA is TGTGCCAGCAGCTTAGCCGGGGTAGCCCGGAGAGGCGACGAGCAGTACTTC. This gives the protein CASSLAGVARRGDEQYF. The rearrangement uses TRBV7-2 and TRBJ2-7, with a possible D match to TRBD2 (5 bases). The CDR3 has 17 amino acids. V lost 0 bases to trimming and J lost 5 bases, with 20 bases between them. Germline V gives CDR1 SGHTA, CDR2 FQGNSA.